Described below is a single T cell receptor beta chain sequence and its context. The data belong to a study of blood T cell repertoires in COVID-19. About the study: Material from acute and convalescent COVID-19 was sourced from the United States, Italy and Spain.

TCRdb's copy holds only in-frame clones and misses some; the assay was immunoSEQ multiplex PCR. The profile shows over 100,000 clones, around 82% of them singletons. What was sequenced was peripheral blood. This clonotype was obtained from a human donor in a cohort sampled during active or convalescent COVID-19.

For the CDR3, the DNA is TGCGCCAGCAGCCAAGCGACTAGCGGGGGACCCGGGGAGCTGTTTTTT. This encodes CASSQATSGGPGELFF. The V call is TRBV4-1, the J call TRBJ2-2, with 12 nucleotides matching TRBD2. Germline assignment: CDR1 MGHRA and CDR2 YSYEKL. This CDR3 is 16 amino acids long. V lost 1 base and J lost 6; bases outside the gene matches: 3.